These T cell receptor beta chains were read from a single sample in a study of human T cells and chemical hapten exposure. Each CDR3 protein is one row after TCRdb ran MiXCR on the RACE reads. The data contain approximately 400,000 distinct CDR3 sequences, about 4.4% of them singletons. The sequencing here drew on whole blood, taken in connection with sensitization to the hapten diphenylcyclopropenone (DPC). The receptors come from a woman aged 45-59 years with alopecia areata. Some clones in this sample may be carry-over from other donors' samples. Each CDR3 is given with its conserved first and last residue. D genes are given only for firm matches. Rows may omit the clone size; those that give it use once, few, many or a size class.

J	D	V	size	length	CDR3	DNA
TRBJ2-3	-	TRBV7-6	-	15	CASSFGGGDTYTQYF	TGTGCCAGCAGCTTCGGAGGGGGCGACACATATACGCAGTATTTT
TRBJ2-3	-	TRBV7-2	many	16	CASSLIVWSSTDTQYF	TGTGCCAGCAGCTTAATTGTATGGAGTTCCACAGATACGCAGTATTTT
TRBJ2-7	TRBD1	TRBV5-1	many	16	CASSSNRDRLSYEQYF	TGCGCCAGCAGCTCGAACCGGGACAGGCTGTCCTACGAGCAGTACTTC
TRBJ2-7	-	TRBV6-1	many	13	CASSEGRVYEQYF	TGTGCCAGCAGTGAGGGCAGAGTCTACGAGCAGTACTTC
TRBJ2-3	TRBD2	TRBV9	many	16	CASSGPGRLLADTQYF	TGTGCCAGCAGCGGACCCGGGAGGTTGCTCGCAGATACGCAGTATTTT
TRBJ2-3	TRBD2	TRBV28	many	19	CASGLIGGLAGANTDTQYF	TGTGCCAGCGGCCTAATAGGGGGACTAGCGGGAGCAAACACAGATACGCAGTATTTT
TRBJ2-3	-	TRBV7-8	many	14	CASSLQRLPGTQYF	TGTGCCAGCAGCTTGCAGAGACTCCCTGGTACGCAGTATTTT
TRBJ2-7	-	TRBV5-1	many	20	CASGEPPVPTERTHSYEQYF	TGCGCCAGCGGGGAGCCCCCAGTCCCTACTGAGCGGACTCACTCCTACGAGCAGTACTTC
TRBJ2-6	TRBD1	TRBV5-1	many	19	CASSPNRDSYRSGANVLTF	TGCGCCAGCAGCCCGAATCGGGACAGCTACCGCTCTGGGGCCAACGTCCTGACTTTC
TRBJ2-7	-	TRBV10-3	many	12	CAISESTAEQYF	TGTGCCATCAGTGAGTCGACCGCTGAGCAGTACTTC
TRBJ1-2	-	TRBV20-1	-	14	CSAREGGLTYGYTF	TGCAGTGCTAGAGAGGGGGGACTGACCTATGGCTACACCTTC
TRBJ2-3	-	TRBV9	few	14	CASSSRTGTDTQYF	TGTGCCAGCAGCTCCAGGACGGGGACAGATACGCAGTATTTT
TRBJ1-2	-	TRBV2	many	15	CASSEGQGTNYGYTF	TGTGCCAGCAGTGAGGGGCAGGGGACTAACTATGGCTACACCTTC
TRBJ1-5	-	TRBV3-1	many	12	CASSQDRRTQHF	TGTGCCAGCAGCCAAGATCGTCGGACACAGCATTTT
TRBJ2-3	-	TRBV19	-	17	CASSIDLWGRGTDTQYF	TGTGCCAGTAGTATAGATCTTTGGGGGCGGGGCACAGATACGCAGTATTTT
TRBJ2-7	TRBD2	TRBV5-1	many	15	CASRGLAGGPYEQYF	TGCGCCAGCAGAGGACTAGCGGGAGGCCCCTACGAGCAGTACTTC
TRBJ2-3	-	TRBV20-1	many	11	CSARTADTQYF	TGCAGTGCTAGGACTGCAGATACGCAGTATTTT
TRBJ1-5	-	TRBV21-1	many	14	CALQRTGLNQPQHF	TGTGCCTTGCAGAGGACAGGCCTTAATCAGCCCCAGCATTTT
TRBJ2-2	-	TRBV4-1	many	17	CASSQTLSAVGTGELFF	TGCGCCAGCAGCCAAACCCTCTCCGCGGTGGGCACCGGGGAGCTGTTTTTT
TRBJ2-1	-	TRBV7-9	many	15	CASSPPGGGFNEQFF	TGTGCCAGCAGCCCCCCGGGCGGAGGGTTCAATGAGCAGTTCTTC
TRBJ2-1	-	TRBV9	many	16	CASSPHGRGIRNEQFF	TGTGCCAGCAGCCCCCATGGGAGGGGGATTCGCAATGAGCAGTTCTTC
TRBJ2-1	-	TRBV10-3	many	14	CAISVTGSYNEQFF	TGTGCCATCAGTGTGACAGGTTCCTACAATGAGCAGTTCTTC
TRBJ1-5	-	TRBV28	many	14	CASSLFGGSGPQHF	TGTGCCAGCAGTTTATTCGGCGGTTCGGGGCCCCAGCATTTT
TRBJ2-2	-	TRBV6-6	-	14	CASIQAQNTGELFF	TGTGCCAGCATCCAGGCACAGAACACCGGGGAGCTGTTTTTT
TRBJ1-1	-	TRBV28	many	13	CASNQGGGTEAFF	TGTGCCAGCAATCAAGGCGGGGGCACTGAAGCTTTCTTT
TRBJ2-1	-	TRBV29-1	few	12	CSSGRWGPEQFF	TGCAGCTCAGGACGGTGGGGCCCTGAGCAGTTCTTC
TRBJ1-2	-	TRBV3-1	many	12	CASSQADRGYTF	TGTGCCAGCAGCCAAGCAGACCGTGGCTACACCTTC
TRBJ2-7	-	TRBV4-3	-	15	CASSQDKGVVYEQYF	TGCGCCAGCAGCCAAGATAAGGGGGTGGTATACGAGCAGTACTTC
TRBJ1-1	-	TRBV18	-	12	CASSPPGTMGFF	TGTGCCAGCTCACCTCCCGGGACCATGGGGTTCTTT
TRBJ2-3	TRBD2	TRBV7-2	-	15	CASSVSGVGTDTQYF	TGTGCCAGCAGCGTTAGCGGGGTGGGCACAGATACGCAGTATTTT
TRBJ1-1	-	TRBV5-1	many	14	CASSLTRSGTEAFF	TGCGCCAGCAGCTTGACCCGGTCGGGAACTGAAGCTTTCTTT
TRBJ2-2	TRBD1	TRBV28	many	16	CASSLIGTGVGGELFF	TGTGCCAGCAGTTTAATAGGGACAGGGGTCGGCGGGGAGCTGTTTTTT